This entry features one T cell receptor (beta chain) sequence. Its antigen is as yet unknown. The sample belongs to a study of T cells in women clearing cervical HPV infection. Across the whole study: Case blood was drawn a median around 150 days after lesion detection.

Genomic DNA, averaging approximately 1,300 ng per sample, yielded TCR beta CDR3 via immunoSEQ. Assay: immunoSEQ multiplex PCR; the TCRdb copy retains only in-frame clones and omits some. This specimen shows fewer than 35,000 clones; the ten leading clones hold more than 4%. Dot-blot hybridization genotyped cervical HPV amplified with MY09/MY11 PCR. Study results and caveats: Unknown T-cell numbers per sample may underlie the richness differences.

The source material was blood buffy coat. This TCR was sampled from a woman aged 18 to 75 with a cervical HPV16 infection that either progressed to CIN3+ or cleared (not recorded which).

CDR3: CASSEPGLSSYNEQFF. The part of the CDR3 DNA that was read is TGTGCCAGCAGTGAGCCGGGACTTAGCTCCTACAATGAG. This rearrangement joins TRBV6-1 to TRBJ2-1; D is possibly TRBD2 (6 bases). The read ends 3 residues before the CDR3 terminus; that terminus is restored from the germline J gene. The V end was cut by 3 bases, the J end by 0 bases, with 12 bases between. Germline loops: CDR1 MNHNS, CDR2 SASEGT. This CDR3 has 16 residues.